The T cell receptor beta chain described here comes from a study of tumour-infiltrating T cells in Burkitt lymphoma. Repertoires were generated with immunoSEQ multiplex PCR, while TCRdb's copy carries only in-frame clones and drops some. The sample includes some 15,000 clones, about 33% of them seen just once. This clone was counted only a few times. This CDR3 is 13 amino acids long. Looked up from germline, CDR1 is SEHNR and CDR2 is FQNEAQ (reference sequence). V was pared by 5 bases and J by 2 bases, with 9 bases between. This chain joins TRBV7-9 and TRBJ1-2; no firm D call. The clonotype comes from a human donor with diffuse large B-cell lymphoma. The sequenced material came from tumor tissue. CDR3 DNA: TGTGCCAGCAGCCCGGGCATGAACTATGGCTACACCTTC. This encodes CASSPGMNYGYTF. Using reference TRBV7-9 and TRBJ1-2 for the parts outside the CDR3, the full variable domain is DTGVSQNPRHKITKRGQNVTFRCDPISEHNRLYWYRQTLGQGPEFLTYFQNEAQLEKSRLLSDRFSAERPKGSFSTLEIQRTEQGDSAMYLCASSPGMNYGYTFGSGTRLTVV.